These 6 T cell receptor beta chains originate from one sample sequenced in a study of shared clonotypes between healthy human individuals. Terminally differentiated effector memory CD45RA+ cells were excluded from the naive CD8 cells, which were CD45RO-negative and positively selected for CCR7. Sequencing was performed with immunoSEQ multiplex PCR; in TCRdb, only in-frame clones are kept and a portion is missing. Here the sample spans approximately 600,000 clones, around 96% being singletons. Sequenced input: naive CD8+ T cells sorted from blood. The receptor set was obtained from a woman aged 25 to 39 in good health.

The V call is TRBV19, the J call TRBJ1-4; 8 bases align to TRBD1. Germline CDR1 and CDR2: LNHDA and SQIVND (reference sequence). The CDR3 length is 17 residues. The ends lost 5 bases at V and 2 bases at J; junction bases unmatched: 10. This CDR3 reads CASSQPGQASTNEKLFF. CDR3 DNA: TGTGCCAGTAGTCAACCGGGACAGGCGAGCACTAATGAAAAACTGTTTTTT.

This chain connects TRBV5-6 to TRBJ1-1; the match to TRBD1 covers 8 bases. After removal of 3 bases from V and 4 bases from J, the junction contained 8 bases not matched to a gene. Germline V CDR1 and CDR2: SGHDT, YYEEEE. The CDR3 runs 15 residues. Here the CDR3 reads CASSSSGGWGTEAFF. The DNA for the CDR3 is TGTGCCAGCAGCTCTTCAGGGGGCTGGGGCACTGAAGCTTTCTTT.

This clone was seen once. The gene calls are TRBV10-1 and TRBJ2-7, with D maybe TRBD1 (5 bases). Germline-derived CDR1 and CDR2 are WNHNN and SYGVQD (reference sequence). The ends were cut back, 2 bases at V and 6 bases at J, with 14 bases in the middle. This CDR3 is 14 amino acids long. The CDR3 bases are TGCGCCAGCAGTGAGGGGCAGGGCTCCCTCGAGCAGTACTTC. Protein product: CASSEGQGSLEQYF.

The genes are TRBV7-9 and TRBJ2-3; 10 bases agree with TRBD2. CDR3 length: 15 residues. The V gene's germline CDR1 is SEHNR and CDR2 FQNEAQ (reference sequence). Trimming took 3 bases from V and 1 from J; bases not matched to a gene: 1. The CDR3 DNA sequence: TGTGCCAGCAGCTTGGGGACTAGCGGCACAGATACGCAGTATTTT. Its translation: CASSLGTSGTDTQYF.

Written as DNA, the CDR3 is TGTGCCAGCAGCTTAGTTAACAGGCGGGAGCTGTTTTTT. Its protein product is CASSLVNRRELFF. The gene calls are TRBV7-9 and TRBJ2-2; TRBD1 is a possible D gene (5 bases). Germline CDR1 and CDR2: SEHNR and FQNEAQ (reference sequence). V gave up 1 base and J gave up 9 bases, with 9 bases separating them. The CDR3 is 13 residues long.

The J gene is TRBJ2-4, the V gene TRBV28; perhaps TRBD2 as D (6 bases). Germline loops: CDR1 MDHEN, CDR2 SYDVKM. The CDR3 runs 16 residues. Between the trimmed V and J ends, which lost 1 base and 6 bases, there was a span of 16 bases. The CDR3 spells CASSLSIGSYRNIQYF. The CDR3 nucleotides are TGTGCCAGCAGTTTATCTATCGGGAGCTATAGAAACATTCAGTACTTC.